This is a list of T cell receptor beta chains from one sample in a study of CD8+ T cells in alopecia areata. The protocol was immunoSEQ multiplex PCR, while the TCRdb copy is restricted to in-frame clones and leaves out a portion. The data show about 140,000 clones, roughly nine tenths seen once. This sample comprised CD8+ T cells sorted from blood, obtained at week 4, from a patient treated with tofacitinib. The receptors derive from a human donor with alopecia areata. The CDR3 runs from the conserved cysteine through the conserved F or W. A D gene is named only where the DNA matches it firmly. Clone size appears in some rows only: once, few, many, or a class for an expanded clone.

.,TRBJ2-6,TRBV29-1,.,CSVEVAGWASGANVLTF,TGCAGCGTTGAAGTTGCTGGGTGGGCCTCTGGGGCCAACGTCCTGACTTTC
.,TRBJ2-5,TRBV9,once,CASSVATLGETQYF,TGTGCCAGCAGCGTAGCAACCTTAGGAGAGACCCAGTACTTC
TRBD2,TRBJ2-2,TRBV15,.,CATSRDQGLAAQGELFF,TGTGCCACCAGCAGAGATCAAGGACTAGCGGCCCAAGGGGAGCTGTTTTTT
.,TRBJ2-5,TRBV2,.,CASSEFGILKETQYF,TGTGCCAGCAGTGAATTCGGTATTCTAAAAGAGACCCAGTACTTC
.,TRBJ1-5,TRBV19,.,CASIDPRGHQPQHF,TGTGCCAGTATAGACCCCCGTGGCCATCAGCCCCAGCATTTT
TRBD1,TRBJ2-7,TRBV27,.,CASSQQGVYYEQYF,TGTGCCAGCAGCCAACAGGGGGTTTACTACGAGCAGTACTTC
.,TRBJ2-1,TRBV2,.,CASRGLAGIGNEQFF,TGTGCCAGCAGGGGCCTCGCGGGAATAGGGAATGAGCAGTTCTTC
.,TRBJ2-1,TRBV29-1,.,CSAQRGGEQFF,TGCAGCGCGCAAAGGGGGGGTGAGCAGTTCTTC
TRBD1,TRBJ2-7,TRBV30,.,CAWSSEGTASYEQYF,TGTGCCTGGAGCTCTGAGGGGACAGCCTCCTACGAGCAGTACTTC
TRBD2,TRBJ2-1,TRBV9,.,CASSVGISGGEQFF,TGTGCCAGCAGCGTAGGGATTAGCGGGGGAGAGCAGTTCTTC
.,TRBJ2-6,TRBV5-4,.,CASSLEADVLTF,TGTGCCAGCAGCTTGGAAGCAGACGTCCTGACTTTC
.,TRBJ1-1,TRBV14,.,CASSHHLWGMNTEAFF,TGTGCCAGCAGCCACCACCTTTGGGGAATGAACACTGAAGCTTTCTTT
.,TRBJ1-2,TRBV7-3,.,CASSLMDRTERNYGYTF,TGTGCCAGCAGCTTAATGGACAGAACGGAACGAAACTATGGCTACACCTTC
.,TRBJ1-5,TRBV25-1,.,CASSGDDQPQHF,TGTGCCAGCAGTGGAGACGATCAGCCCCAGCATTTT
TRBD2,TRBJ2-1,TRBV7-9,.,CASSLVSGSGNEQFF,TGTGCCAGCAGCTTAGTTAGCGGGAGCGGCAATGAGCAGTTCTTC
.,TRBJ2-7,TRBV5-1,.,CASSGGMVIGDYEQYF,TGCGCCAGCAGCGGCGGAATGGTAATTGGAGACTACGAGCAGTACTTC
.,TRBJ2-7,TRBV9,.,CASSESTGEAYEQYF,TGTGCCAGCAGCGAGTCCACAGGAGAGGCCTACGAGCAGTACTTC
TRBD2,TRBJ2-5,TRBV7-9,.,CASSSTSGRAETQYF,TGTGCCAGCAGCTCGACTAGCGGGAGGGCGGAGACCCAGTACTTC
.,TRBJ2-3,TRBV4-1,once,CASSPPDLQGDTQYF,TGCGCCAGCAGCCCTCCGGACCTTCAGGGAGATACGCAGTATTTT
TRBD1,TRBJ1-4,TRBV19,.,CASSPNRGTGEKLFF,TGTGCCAGTAGTCCCAACAGGGGTACTGGCGAAAAACTGTTTTTT